This passage covers 27 T cell receptor beta chains from one sample sequenced in a study of blood T cells in healthy people across ages (dated by TCRdb to the mid-2010s). To prepare the library, 5' RACE was applied. Sequencing was carried out with an Illumina HiSeq 2500. A second roughly 6 to 12 cycle PCR used a sample-barcoded 5' primer and a J-beta primer mix. TCRdb reran the public reads through fastp at Q25 and MiXCR, keeping productive beta chains. Each CDR3 protein appears once, grouped with its most common genes and DNA. This sample gives fewer than 2,000,000 distinct CDR3 sequences in total; around 35% of them show up just once. Jointly, the top ten make up about 11% of the sample. The sequenced sample consisted of blood. The receptors were gathered from a woman in her 30s in good health.

This clonotype was picked up many times. J is TRBJ1-2 and V is TRBV4-1, with 7 bases lining up with TRBD1. V lost 1 base, J lost 4 bases, and 6 bases stayed unmatched. Germline CDR1 and CDR2: MGHRA and YSYEKL. The CDR3 runs 15 residues. CDR3 sequence: CASSQAGTAGYGYTF. The DNA for the CDR3 is TGCGCCAGCAGCCAAGCCGGGACAGCCGGCTATGGCTACACCTTC.

This clonotype was observed a handful of times. The chain links TRBV20-1 to TRBJ1-5; 9 bases match TRBD1. After removal of 0 bases from V and 6 bases from J, the junction contained 9 bases not matched to a gene. The CDR3 sequence is 16 residues long. Looked up from germline, CDR1 is DFQATT and CDR2 is SNEGSKA (reference sequence). The CDR3: CSAREQGQGLSQPQHF. DNA for the CDR3: TGCAGTGCTAGAGAACAAGGACAGGGGCTGAGTCAGCCCCAGCATTTT.

In this sample, this clonotype turned up a few times. This rearrangement joins TRBV9 to TRBJ1-2, with 7 bases that match TRBD1. J lost 8 bases, V lost 4 bases, and 5 bases had no gene match. CDR3 size: 12 residues. Germline assignment: CDR1 SGDLS and CDR2 YYNGEE. CDR3 sequence: CASSFYRGGYTF. DNA of the CDR3: TGTGCCAGCAGCTTCTACAGGGGAGGCTACACCTTC.

This chain joins TRBV6-6 and TRBJ1-2; TRBD1 aligns across 10 bases. V shed 7 bases, J shed 10 bases, and the junction held 12 bases outside the gene matches. The germline V gene encodes CDR1 MNHNY and CDR2 SVGAGI (reference sequence). The CDR3 loop spans 14 amino acids. As DNA, the CDR3 is TGTGCCAGCACCTCGACAGGGGGCGCCGCCGACTACACCTTC. Translation: CASTSTGGAADYTF.

The table lists this clonotype with a few counts. An end of the junction does not agree with germline; a read error may underlie this. This chain links TRBV9 with TRBJ2-7; 9 nucleotides line up with TRBD1. This CDR3 has 15 residues. Germline V gene sequence: CDR1 SGDLS, CDR2 YYNGEE. Here the CDR3 DNA reads TGTGCCAGCGGCGTTGGGACAGGGTGGTCCTACGAGCAGTACTTC. This codes for CASGVGTGWSYEQYF.

J is TRBJ2-7 and V is TRBV12-3 or TRBV12-4; D possibly matches TRBD1 or TRBD2 (5 bases each). The V and J ends lost 5 bases and 10 bases respectively, with 21 bases between them. This CDR3 contains 14 residues. CDR3 in amino acids: CASSPPGRQDTQYF. The DNA of the CDR3 is TGTGCCAGCAGTCCTCCGGGACGACAAGACACCCAGTACTTC.

At least ten counts were recorded for this clonotype. The chain employs TRBV20-1 and TRBJ1-2; D call uncertain. The CDR3 is 10 amino acids. The ends were cut back, 5 bases at V and 3 bases at J, with 4 bases in the middle. Per germline, CDR1 DFQATT and CDR2 SNEGSKA (reference sequence). CDR3 in DNA: TGCAGTGCTGCAGACTATGGCTACACCTTC. It specifies CSAADYGYTF.

This clonotype was seen only a few times. The DNA of the CDR3 is TGCAGCGTTGGGGTGGGGGGAATGAACACTGAAGCTTTCTTT. Translating gives CSVGVGGMNTEAFF. The chain is built from TRBV29-1 and TRBJ1-1, with a weak D call TRBD1 (5 bases). The CDR3 totals 14 residues. Germline V gene lookup returns CDR1 SQVTM and CDR2 ANQGSEA. Trimming took 4 bases from V and 0 from J, leaving 12 bases between them.

This clonotype was counted many times. J is TRBJ2-7 and V is TRBV29-1; 7 bases match TRBD1. Looked up from germline, CDR1 is SQVTM and CDR2 is ANQGSEA. The CDR3 is made up of 13 amino acids. Losses at the gene ends were 6 bases for V and 3 bases for J; bases not matched to a gene: 8. In nucleotides, the CDR3 is TGCAGCGTGGTACAGGGGTCGTTCTACGAGCAGTACTTC. Residues: CSVVQGSFYEQYF.

This clonotype has only a few counts. The J gene is TRBJ2-3, the V gene TRBV15; TRBD2 is a possible D gene (6 bases). CDR3 length: 15 residues. The germline V gene has CDR1 LNHNV and CDR2 YYDKDF (reference sequence). Trimming shortened V by 0 bases and J by 2 bases, and 9 bases separated the two germline ends. In DNA, the CDR3 is TGTGCCACCAGCAGAGACGGGACTTCCACAGATACGCAGTATTTT. Encoded protein: CATSRDGTSTDTQYF.

The table lists this clonotype with a few counts. The rearrangement uses TRBV11-2 and TRBJ2-7; D is ambiguous. Germline values: CDR1 SGHAT, CDR2 FQNNGV. The CDR3 has 14 residues. V lost 6 bases and J lost 6, with 18 bases in between. As DNA, the CDR3 is TGTGCCAGCAGTTTAACCGCTCAGGCGATCGAGCAGTACTTC. Encoded protein: CASSLTAQAIEQYF. Full variable domain (outside the CDR3, taken from reference TRBV11-2 and TRBJ2-7): EAGVAQSPRYKIIEKRQSVAFWCNPISGHATLYWYQQILGQGPKLLIQFQNNGVVDDSQLPKDRFSAERLKGVDSTLKIQPAKLEDSAVYLCASSLTAQAIEQYFGPGTRLTVT.

The CDR3 DNA reads as TGTGCCAGCAGTTACCCGACAGGGGAGACCCAGTACTTC. Its protein is CASSYPTGETQYF. The rearrangement uses TRBV6-5 and TRBJ2-5; 7 bases map to TRBD1. The CDR3 extends over 13 amino acids. CDR1 MNHEY and CDR2 SVGAGI come from the germline V gene. The ends lost 2 bases at V and 5 bases at J; junction bases unmatched: 2.

This clonotype was found a few times. The chain links TRBV11-1 to TRBJ1-6; D not resolved. Germline CDR1 SGHAT, CDR2 FQDESV (reference sequence). The CDR3 totals 14 residues. V dropped 6 bases and J dropped 5 bases, with 11 bases sitting between them. The CDR3 reads CASSISGNNSPLHF. CDR3 DNA sequence: TGTGCCAGCAGTATATCCGGGAATAATTCACCCCTCCACTTT.

V gene TRBV19 combines with J gene TRBJ2-1, with TRBD2 matching over 7 bases. Germline CDR1 LNHDA, CDR2 SQIVND (reference sequence). V lost 7 bases, J lost 0 bases, and 3 bases stayed unmatched. This CDR3 spans 14 amino acids. This chain's CDR3 is CASMGGDSYNEQFF. CDR3 DNA sequence: TGTGCCAGTATGGGAGGGGACTCCTACAATGAGCAGTTCTTC.

The chain combines TRBV15 with TRBJ2-5; D is perhaps TRBD2 (6 bases). Trimming left V 8 bases short and J 5 bases short, with 12 bases between. Germline V gene lookup returns CDR1 LNHNV and CDR2 YYDKDF (reference sequence). This CDR3 is 12 amino acids long. This chain's CDR3 is CATSKGLETQYF. CDR3 nucleotide sequence: TGTGCCACCTCGAAGGGACTGGAGACCCAGTACTTC.

The V and J genes are TRBV9 and TRBJ1-2; TRBD1 is a possible D gene (5 bases). Germline V gene sequence: CDR1 SGDLS, CDR2 YYNGEE. Trimming took 0 bases from V and 4 from J, leaving 13 bases between them. This CDR3 is built from 15 residues. For the CDR3, the DNA is TGTGCCAGCAGCGTAGGGCAAGGGGACTTCTATGGCTACACCTTC. Translation: CASSVGQGDFYGYTF.

This clonotype is a singleton in its sample. The V gene is TRBV24-1, the J gene TRBJ2-1; TRBD2 aligns across 12 bases. Trimming cost V 1 base and J 7 bases; bases outside gene matches: 4. The CDR3 consists of 16 residues. The germline CDR1 and CDR2 sequences are KGHDR and SFDVKD. Here the CDR3 DNA reads TGTGCCACCAGTGATTTAGGGACTAGCGGGTATAATGAGCAGTTCTTC. Translation gives CATSDLGTSGYNEQFF.

The J gene is TRBJ2-1, the V gene TRBV28; 7 bases map to TRBD2. Germline V lookup: CDR1 MDHEN, CDR2 SYDVKM. CDR3 length equals 15 residues. V shed 7 bases, J shed 7 bases, and the junction held 13 bases outside the gene matches. This CDR3 reads CASTGSGGRGNEQFF. The CDR3 bases are TGTGCCAGCACGGGTTCGGGCGGGAGAGGGAATGAGCAGTTCTTC.

The J gene is TRBJ2-1, the V gene TRBV3-1, with 11 bases matching TRBD2. J was trimmed by 15 bases and V by 1 base; bases with no gene match: 8. The CDR3 length is 14 residues. CDR1 is LGHDT, CDR2 YNNKEL, per germline (reference sequence). CDR3 DNA sequence: TGTGCCAGCAGCCAAGTTGGGGGTAGCGGGGGGGGGTTCTTC. Its protein is CASSQVGGSGGGFF.

The chain uses TRBV5-5 and TRBJ2-1, with D possibly being TRBD1 or TRBD2 (5 bases each). The CDR3 runs 14 residues. Germline V gene sequence: CDR1 SGHKS, CDR2 YYEKEE (reference sequence). The V gene lost 6 bases and the J gene lost 9 bases, with 19 bases spanning the gap. This CDR3 is CASTQSRDPPEQFF. The CDR3 bases are TGTGCCAGCACTCAGTCCCGGGACCCCCCTGAGCAGTTCTTC.

Of note for this clonotype: It is likely a read error, because the conserved phenylalanine at the end of the CDR3 is missing. The CDR3 sequence: CASSQDLTSGPYEQYL. CDR3 bases: TGTGCCAGCAGCCAAGATCTTACTAGCGGGCCCTACGAGCAGTACCTC. This rearrangement joins TRBV4-2 to TRBJ2-4; 9 bases line up with TRBD2. TRBJ2-7 explains the end of the DNA better; the J call may be wrong. This CDR3 comprises 16 residues. Per the germline V gene, CDR1 is LGHNA and CDR2 is YNFKEQ.

The chain carries TRBV20-1 and TRBJ1-2; D possibly corresponds to TRBD1 (6 bases). CDR1 is DFQATT, CDR2 SNEGSKA, per germline (reference sequence). Trimming shortened V by 7 bases and J by 7 bases, and 16 bases separated the two germline ends. The length of the CDR3 is 12 residues. The CDR3 loop reads CSDKDSGSGYTF. Written as DNA, the CDR3 is TGCAGTGACAAGGACAGTGGTAGTGGCTACACCTTC.

The V call is TRBV29-1, the J call TRBJ1-1, with no clear D. The CDR3 covers 13 residues. Trimming shortened V by 4 bases and J by 4 bases, and 13 bases separated the two germline ends. Germline CDR1 SQVTM, CDR2 ANQGSEA. The CDR3 DNA follows: TGCAGCGTTGTGTGGGCCAAGGGCACTGAAGCTTTCTTT. Its protein is CSVVWAKGTEAFF.

This chain uses TRBV5-4 with TRBJ2-5, with 8 bases fitting TRBD1. CDR3 length equals 15 residues. J lost 5 bases, V lost 1 base, and 7 bases had no gene match. CDR1 and CDR2 from the germline V gene are SGHNT and YYREEE (reference sequence). CDR3 residues: CASSLRSGGWETQYF. The CDR3 DNA follows: TGTGCCAGCAGCTTGAGGTCAGGGGGCTGGGAGACCCAGTACTTC.

The genes are TRBV6-5 and TRBJ1-1; D is undetermined. The germline gives CDR1 MNHEY, CDR2 SVGAGI. The CDR3 runs 13 residues. V was clipped by 2 bases and J by 5 bases, with 9 bases between them. CDR3 bases: TGTGCCAGCAGTTACCTGGAGTGGACTGAAGCTTTCTTT. Its translation is CASSYLEWTEAFF.

A few counts support this clonotype. The genes are TRBV20-1 and TRBJ1-2, with 11 bases that match TRBD1. V lost 6 bases, J lost 6 bases, and 6 bases stayed unmatched. The germline V gene encodes CDR1 DFQATT and CDR2 SNEGSKA (reference sequence). CDR3 length: 13 amino acids. CDR3 sequence: CSAARTGGDGYTF. In nucleotides, the CDR3 is TGCAGTGCGGCCCGGACAGGGGGCGATGGCTACACCTTC.

This clonotype came up a few times. The chain couples TRBV5-1 to TRBJ2-5; 7 nucleotides line up with TRBD1. Per germline, CDR1 SGHRS and CDR2 YFSETQ. The CDR3 has 16 residues. The V and J ends lost 0 bases and 2 bases, in that order; junction bases with no gene match: 7. The CDR3 loop reads CASSLERGPSQETQYF. DNA for the CDR3: TGCGCCAGCAGCTTGGAGAGGGGGCCTTCACAAGAGACCCAGTACTTC.